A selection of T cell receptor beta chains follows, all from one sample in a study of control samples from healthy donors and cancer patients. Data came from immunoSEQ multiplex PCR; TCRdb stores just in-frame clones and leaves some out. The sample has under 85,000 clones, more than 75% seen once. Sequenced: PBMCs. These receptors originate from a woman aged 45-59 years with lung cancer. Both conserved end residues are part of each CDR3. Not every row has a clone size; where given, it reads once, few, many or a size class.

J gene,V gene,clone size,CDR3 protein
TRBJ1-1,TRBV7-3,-,CASSLTGVWNTEAFF
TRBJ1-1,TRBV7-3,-,CASSMFSNPGTEAFF
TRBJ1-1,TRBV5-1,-,CASSFQGRTEAFF
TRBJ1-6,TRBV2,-,CASSESYNSPLHF
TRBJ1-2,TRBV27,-,CASSLDRLAGYTF
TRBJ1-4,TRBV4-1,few,CASSQAGLPNEKLFF
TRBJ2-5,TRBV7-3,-,CASSRTAGETQYF
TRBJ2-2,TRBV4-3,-,CASSQLGGQGELFF
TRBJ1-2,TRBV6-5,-,CATEAPLYGYTF
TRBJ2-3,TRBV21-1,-,CASSKALAGTTSTDTQYF
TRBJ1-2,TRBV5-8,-,CASYYSGRGYTF
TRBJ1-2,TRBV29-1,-,CSVEDWVGGYTF
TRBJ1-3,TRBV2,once,CASSPPGQAFGNTIYF
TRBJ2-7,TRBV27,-,CASSLQGGGQEQYF
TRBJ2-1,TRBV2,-,CASNPTSSNEQFF
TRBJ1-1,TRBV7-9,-,CASSRPGTVNFPEAFF
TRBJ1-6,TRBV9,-,CASSVGQNSPLHF
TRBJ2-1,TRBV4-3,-,CASSQDGRAEYNEQFF
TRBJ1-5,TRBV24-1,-,CATSASQPDQPQHF
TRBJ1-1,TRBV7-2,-,CASSLGGMNTEAFF
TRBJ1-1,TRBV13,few,CASPSGFLTEAFF
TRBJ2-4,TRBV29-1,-,CSAGDRGGNIQYF
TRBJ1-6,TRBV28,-,CASSHQKRGSGYNSPLHF
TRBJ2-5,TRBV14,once,CASSHRLASEYQETQYF
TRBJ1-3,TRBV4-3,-,CASSQAGGAGNTIYF
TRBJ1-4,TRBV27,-,CASRRVGTEGEKLFF
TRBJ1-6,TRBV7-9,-,CASSLEGNSPLHF
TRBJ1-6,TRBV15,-,CATSLKATANSPLHF
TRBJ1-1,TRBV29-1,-,CSVEATVNTEAFF
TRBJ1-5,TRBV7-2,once,CASSLMGGVGINQPQHF
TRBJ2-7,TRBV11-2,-,CASGPTGGRSYEQYF
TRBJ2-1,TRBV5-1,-,CASSLSLAGGKTGNEQFF
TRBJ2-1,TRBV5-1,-,CASSLAVRNEQFF
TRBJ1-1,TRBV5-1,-,CASSLKGDTEAFF